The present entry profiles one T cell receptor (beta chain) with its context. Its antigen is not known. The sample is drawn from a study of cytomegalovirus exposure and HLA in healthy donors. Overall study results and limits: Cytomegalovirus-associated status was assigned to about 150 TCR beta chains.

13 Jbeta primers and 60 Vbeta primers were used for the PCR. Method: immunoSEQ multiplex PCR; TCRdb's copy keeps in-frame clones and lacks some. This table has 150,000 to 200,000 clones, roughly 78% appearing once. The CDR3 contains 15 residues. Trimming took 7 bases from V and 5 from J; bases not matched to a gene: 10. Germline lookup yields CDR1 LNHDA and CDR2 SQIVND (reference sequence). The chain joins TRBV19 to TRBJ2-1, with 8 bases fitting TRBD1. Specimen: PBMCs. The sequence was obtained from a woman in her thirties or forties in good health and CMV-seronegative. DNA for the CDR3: TGTGCCAGTATCGTCGGGCAGGGGGCGAACAATGAGCAGTTCTTC. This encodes CASIVGQGANNEQFF. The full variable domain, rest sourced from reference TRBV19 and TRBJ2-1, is DGGITQSPKYLFRKEGQNVTLSCEQNLNHDAMYWYRQDPGQGLRLIYYSQIVNDFQKGDIAEGYSVSREKKESFPLTVTSAQKNPTAFYLCASIVGQGANNEQFFGPGTRLTVL.